This TCR beta chain was documented in a study of response to subunit inactivated influenza vaccine. General study results and limits: Authors proposed each seasonal influenza vaccination draws in few new T cells.

TCRdb processed the RT-PCR reads anew with MiXCR; each CDR3 protein has one entry. Of more than 700,000 distinct CDR3 sequences listed, approximately 21% are singletons. Germline V gene sequence: CDR1 MDHEN, CDR2 SYDVKM. After removal of 3 bases from V and 7 bases from J, the junction contained 8 bases not matched to a gene. CDR3 length: 15 residues. This clonotype came up a few times. Its matching antigen is unknown. The receptor comes from a man over 45 who received an inactivated influenza vaccine. V and J are TRBV28 and TRBJ2-1; 8 positions agree with TRBD1. This material consisted of PBMCs from blood, taken about 5 days after vaccination. CDR3 DNA sequence: TGTGCCAGCAGTTTTGAGGCAGGGGGCAAGAATGAGCAGTTCTTC. Encoded protein: CASSFEAGGKNEQFF.